This record looks at one TCR beta chain sequence and its context. Antigen: not known. The sample belongs to a study of shared clonotypes between healthy human individuals. Study outcomes and limitations: Generation probabilities were higher for clonotypes shared across all four sorted-subset donors than for unshared ones.

CDR3 size: 15 residues. Germline values: CDR1 SGHVS, CDR2 FQNEAQ. The V gene end was trimmed by 0 bases and the J gene end by 8 bases; junction bases not matched to a gene: 6. Each sorted subset replicate got 200 ng genomic DNA, approximately 27,000 genomes. Method: immunoSEQ multiplex PCR; TCRdb's copy keeps in-frame clones and lacks some. Among some 2.1 million clones, about 95% were seen once, and the ten largest hold 0.9% to 1.3%. Terminally differentiated effector memory CD45RA+ cells were left out of the naive CD8 fraction, which was CD45RO-negative and positively selected for CCR7. All of the donors resided in Nashville, Tennessee, and each was a Caucasian adult.

The sample comprised naive CD8+ T cells sorted from blood. This chain connects TRBV7-8 to TRBJ2-4, with 8 bases aligning to TRBD2. This TCR was recovered from a man younger than 35 in good health. The CDR3 DNA is TGTGCCAGCAGCTTAGCTCCGGGACTAGGCGACATTCAGTACTTC. This codes for CASSLAPGLGDIQYF. Drawing the rest from reference TRBV7-8 and TRBJ2-4, the complete variable domain is GAGVSQSPRYKVAKRGQDVALRCDPISGHVSLFWYQQALGQGPEFLTYFQNEAQLDKSGLPSDRFFAERPEGSVSTLKIQRTQQEDSAVYLCASSLAPGLGDIQYFGAGTRLSVL.